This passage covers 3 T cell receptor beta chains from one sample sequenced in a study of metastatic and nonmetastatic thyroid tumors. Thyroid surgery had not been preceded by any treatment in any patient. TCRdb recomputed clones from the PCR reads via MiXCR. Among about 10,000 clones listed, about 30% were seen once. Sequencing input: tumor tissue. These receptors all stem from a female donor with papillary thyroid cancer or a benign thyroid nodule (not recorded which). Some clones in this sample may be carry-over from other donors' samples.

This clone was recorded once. CDR3 protein: CASSFWSGGSEQYF. CDR3 nucleotides: TGTGCCAGCAGTTTTTGGTCGGGGGGGAGCGAGCAGTACTTC. This sequence joins TRBV7-9 and TRBJ2-7, with 8 positions matching TRBD2. With V trimmed by 6 bases and J by 6 bases, 10 bases remained unmatched. The CDR3 runs to 14 residues. CDR1 is SEHNR, CDR2 FQNEAQ, per germline (reference sequence).

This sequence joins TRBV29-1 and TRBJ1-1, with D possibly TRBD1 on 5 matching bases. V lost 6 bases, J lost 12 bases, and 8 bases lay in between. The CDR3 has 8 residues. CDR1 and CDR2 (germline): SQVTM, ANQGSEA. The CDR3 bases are TGCAGCGTCGAGGGGCCTTTCTTT. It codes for CSVEGPFF. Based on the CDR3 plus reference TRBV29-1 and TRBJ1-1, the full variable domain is SAVISQKPSRDICQRGTSLTIQCQVDSQVTMMFWYRQQPGQSLTLIATANQGSEATYESGFVIDKFPISRPNLTFSTLTVSNMSPEDSSIYLCSVEGPFFGQGTRLTVV.

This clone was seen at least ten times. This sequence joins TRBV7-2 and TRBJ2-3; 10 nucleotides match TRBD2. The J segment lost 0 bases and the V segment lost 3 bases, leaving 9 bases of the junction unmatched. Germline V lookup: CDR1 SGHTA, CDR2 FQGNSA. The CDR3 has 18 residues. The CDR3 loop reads CASSFAPGLAISTDTQYF. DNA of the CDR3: TGTGCCAGCAGCTTCGCACCGGGACTAGCGATTAGCACAGATACGCAGTATTTT. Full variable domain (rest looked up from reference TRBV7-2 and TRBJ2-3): GAGVSQSPSNKVTEKGKDVELRCDPISGHTALYWYRQSLGQGLEFLIYFQGNSAPDKSGLPSDRFSAERTGGSVSTLTIQRTQQEDSAVYLCASSFAPGLAISTDTQYFGPGTRLTVL.